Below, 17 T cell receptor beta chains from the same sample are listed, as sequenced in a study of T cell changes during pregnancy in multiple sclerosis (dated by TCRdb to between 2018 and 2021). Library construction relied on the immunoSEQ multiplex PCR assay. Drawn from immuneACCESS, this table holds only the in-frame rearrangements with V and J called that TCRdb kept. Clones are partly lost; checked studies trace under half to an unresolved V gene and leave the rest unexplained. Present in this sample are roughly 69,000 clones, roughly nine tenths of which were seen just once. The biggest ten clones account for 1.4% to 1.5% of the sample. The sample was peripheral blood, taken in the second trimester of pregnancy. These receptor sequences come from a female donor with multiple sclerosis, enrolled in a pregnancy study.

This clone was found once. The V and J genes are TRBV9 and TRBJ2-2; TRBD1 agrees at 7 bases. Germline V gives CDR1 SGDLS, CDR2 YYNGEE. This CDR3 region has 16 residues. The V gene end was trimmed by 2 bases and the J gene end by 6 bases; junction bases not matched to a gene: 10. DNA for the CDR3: TGTGCCAGCAGCGTTTCCGGGACAGTTAGTCCCGGGGAGCTGTTTTTT. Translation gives CASSVSGTVSPGELFF.

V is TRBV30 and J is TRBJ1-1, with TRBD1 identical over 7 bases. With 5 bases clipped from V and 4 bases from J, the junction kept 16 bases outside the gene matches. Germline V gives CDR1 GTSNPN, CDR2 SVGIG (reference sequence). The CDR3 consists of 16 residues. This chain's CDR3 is CAWGPPQQGWFTEAFF. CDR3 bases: TGTGCCTGGGGGCCCCCCCAACAGGGGTGGTTCACTGAAGCTTTCTTT.

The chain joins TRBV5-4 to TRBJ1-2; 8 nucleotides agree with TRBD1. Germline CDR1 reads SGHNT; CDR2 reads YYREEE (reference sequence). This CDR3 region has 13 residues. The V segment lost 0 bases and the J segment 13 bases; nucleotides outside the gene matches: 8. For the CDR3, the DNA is TGTGCCAGCAGCTTGGAGACAGGGGCCACAGTCACCTTC. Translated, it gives CASSLETGATVTF.

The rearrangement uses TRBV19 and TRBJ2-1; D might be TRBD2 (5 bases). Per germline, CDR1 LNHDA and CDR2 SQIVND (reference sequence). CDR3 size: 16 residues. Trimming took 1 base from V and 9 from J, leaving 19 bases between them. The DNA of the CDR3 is TGTGCCAGTAGTATAGCAGACTACACAAGTTACCCTGAGCAGTTCTTC. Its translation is CASSIADYTSYPEQFF.

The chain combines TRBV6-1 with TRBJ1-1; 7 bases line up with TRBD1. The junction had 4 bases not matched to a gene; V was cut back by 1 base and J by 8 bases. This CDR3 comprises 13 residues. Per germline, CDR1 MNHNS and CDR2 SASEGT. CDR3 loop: CASSEGPRGEAFF. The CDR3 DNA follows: TGTGCCAGCAGTGAAGGGCCCAGGGGGGAAGCTTTCTTT.

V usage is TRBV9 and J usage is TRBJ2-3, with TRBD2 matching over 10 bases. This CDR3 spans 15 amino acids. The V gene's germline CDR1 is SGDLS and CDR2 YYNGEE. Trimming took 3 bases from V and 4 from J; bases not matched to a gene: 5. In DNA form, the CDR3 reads TGTGCCAGCAGCGGTAAGCGGGGGGGGCCAGATACGCAGTATTTT. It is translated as CASSGKRGGPDTQYF.

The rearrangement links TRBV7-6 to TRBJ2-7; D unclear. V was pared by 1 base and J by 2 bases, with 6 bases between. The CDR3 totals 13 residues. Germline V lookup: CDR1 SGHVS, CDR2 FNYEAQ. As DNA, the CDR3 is TGTGCCAGCAGCTTAGACAGAACCTACGAGCAGTACTTC. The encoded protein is CASSLDRTYEQYF.

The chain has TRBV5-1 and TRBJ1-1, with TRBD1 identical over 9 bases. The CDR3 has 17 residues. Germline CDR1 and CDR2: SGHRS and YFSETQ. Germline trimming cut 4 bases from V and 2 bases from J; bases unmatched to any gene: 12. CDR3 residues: CASSRVLMDRGNTEAFF. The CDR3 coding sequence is TGCGCCAGCAGCCGAGTTCTGATGGACAGGGGCAACACTGAAGCTTTCTTT.

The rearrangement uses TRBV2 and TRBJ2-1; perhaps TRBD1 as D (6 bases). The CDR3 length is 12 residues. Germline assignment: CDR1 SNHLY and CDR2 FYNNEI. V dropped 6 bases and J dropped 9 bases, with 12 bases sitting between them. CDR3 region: CASREQGFEQFF. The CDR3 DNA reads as TGTGCCAGCAGAGAACAGGGTTTTGAGCAGTTCTTC.

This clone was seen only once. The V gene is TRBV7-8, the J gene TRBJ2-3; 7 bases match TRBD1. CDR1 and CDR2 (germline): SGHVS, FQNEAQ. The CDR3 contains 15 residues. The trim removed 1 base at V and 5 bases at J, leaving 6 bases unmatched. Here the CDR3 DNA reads TGTGCCAGCAGCTTAGACGCAGGGGGAGTAGATACGCAGTATTTT. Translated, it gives CASSLDAGGVDTQYF.

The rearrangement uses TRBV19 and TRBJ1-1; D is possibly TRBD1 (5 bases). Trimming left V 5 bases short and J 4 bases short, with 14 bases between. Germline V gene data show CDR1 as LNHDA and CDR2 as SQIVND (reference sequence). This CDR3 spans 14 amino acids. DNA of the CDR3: TGTGCCAGTAGTGGGGCTATGGGCGGCACTGAAGCTTTCTTT. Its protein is CASSGAMGGTEAFF.

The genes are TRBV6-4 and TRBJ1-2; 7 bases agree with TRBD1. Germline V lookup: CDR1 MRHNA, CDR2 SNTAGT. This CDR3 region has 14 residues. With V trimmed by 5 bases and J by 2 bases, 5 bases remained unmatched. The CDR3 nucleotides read TGTGCCAGCAGTCCGGAGACAGGGAACTATGGCTACACCTTC. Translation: CASSPETGNYGYTF.

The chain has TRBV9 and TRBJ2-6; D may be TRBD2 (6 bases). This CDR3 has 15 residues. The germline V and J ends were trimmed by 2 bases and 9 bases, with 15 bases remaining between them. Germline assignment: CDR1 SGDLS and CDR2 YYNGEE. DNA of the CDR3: TGTGCCAGCAGCGTTTCGGGGGTTTTAGACAACGTCCTGACTTTC. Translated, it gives CASSVSGVLDNVLTF.

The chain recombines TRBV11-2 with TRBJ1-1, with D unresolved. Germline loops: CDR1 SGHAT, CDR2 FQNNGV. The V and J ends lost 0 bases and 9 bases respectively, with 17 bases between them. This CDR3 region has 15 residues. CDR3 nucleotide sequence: TGTGCCAGCAGCTTAGATCCCACCACCCGGGTACAAGCTTTCTTT. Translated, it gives CASSLDPTTRVQAFF.

CDR3 sequence: CATSKKIWLEAFF. As DNA, the CDR3 is TGTGCCACCAGCAAGAAAATTTGGCTTGAAGCTTTCTTT. The chain uses TRBV15 and TRBJ1-1, with D uncertain. The CDR3 has 13 amino acids. V lost 4 bases, J lost 7 bases, and 13 bases lay in between. Germline values: CDR1 LNHNV, CDR2 YYDKDF (reference sequence).

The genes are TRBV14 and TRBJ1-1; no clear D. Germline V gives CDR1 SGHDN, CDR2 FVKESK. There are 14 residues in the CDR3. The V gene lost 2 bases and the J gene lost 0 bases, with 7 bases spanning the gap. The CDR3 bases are TGTGCCAGCAGCCAATCTAGACTGAACACTGAAGCTTTCTTT. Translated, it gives CASSQSRLNTEAFF.

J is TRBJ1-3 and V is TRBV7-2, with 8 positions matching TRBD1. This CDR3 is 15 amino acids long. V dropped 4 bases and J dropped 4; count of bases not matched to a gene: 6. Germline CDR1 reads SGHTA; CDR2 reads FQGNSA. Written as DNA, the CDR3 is TGTGCCAGCAGCTGGAGACAGGGGAGCGGAAACACCATATATTTT. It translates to CASSWRQGSGNTIYF.